The subject of this entry is one T cell receptor beta chain. This clonotype was seen a handful of times. It has no known antigen specificity. Per-base quality was not reported, and no clone a single base away is much larger than it. The library was made by RT-PCR. Instrument used: Illumina HiSeq 2500. The public sequencing data were trimmed at Q25 with fastp and processed into clonotypes with MiXCR by TCRdb, which kept only in-frame beta chains. Duplicate CDR3 protein sequences are folded into a single record with the most common DNA and genes. The sample data list roughly 650,000 distinct CDR3 sequences, and around a sixth of these were observed just once. The top ten constitute roughly 12% of the sample. These data belong to a study of response to subunit inactivated influenza vaccine (dated by TCRdb to between 2018 and 2020). Some background on the complete study: To follow how T cells responded to a trivalent subunit inactivated influenza vaccine, the researchers relied on deep quantitative profiling of the T cell receptor repertoire. Study-wide findings and limitations: It was suggested by the authors that each seasonal influenza vaccination may recruit only a limited number of new T cells.

V loses 6 bases at its end and J loses 5 bases; junction bases beyond the gene matches: 14. Sequences DFQATT (CDR1) and SNEGSKA (CDR2) are obtained from the germline V gene (reference sequence). The CDR3 starts with the cysteine, ends with the phenylalanine, and has 15 residues. Only the CDR3 DNA stays, 45 bases, in frame from base 1. This TCR came from a man aged 50 or older who received an inactivated influenza vaccine. Donor details come from another sample of the same person, matched by shared clones. Recombination connected TRBV20-1 to TRBJ2-5, with TRBD1 matching 8 junction bases. The sample in question was PBMCs from blood, obtained approximately 13 days after vaccination. The CDR3 loop reads CSATRLQGDTETQYF. The DNA reads TGCAGTGCCACACGACTACAGGGGGATACGGAGACCCAGTACTTC.